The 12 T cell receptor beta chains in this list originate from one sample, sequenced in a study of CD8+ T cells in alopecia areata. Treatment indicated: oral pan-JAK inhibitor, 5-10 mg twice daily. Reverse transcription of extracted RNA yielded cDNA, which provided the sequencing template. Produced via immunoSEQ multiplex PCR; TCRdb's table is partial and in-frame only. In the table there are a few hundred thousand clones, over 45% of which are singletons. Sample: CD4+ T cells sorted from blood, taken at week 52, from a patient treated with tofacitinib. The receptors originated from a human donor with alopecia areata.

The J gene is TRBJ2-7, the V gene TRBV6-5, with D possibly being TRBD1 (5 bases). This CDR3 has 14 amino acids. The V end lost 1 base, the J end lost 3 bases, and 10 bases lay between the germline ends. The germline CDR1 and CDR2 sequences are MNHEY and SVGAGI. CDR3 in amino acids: CASSYWKGYYEQYF. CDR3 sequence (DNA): TGTGCCAGCAGTTACTGGAAGGGGTACTACGAGCAGTACTTC.

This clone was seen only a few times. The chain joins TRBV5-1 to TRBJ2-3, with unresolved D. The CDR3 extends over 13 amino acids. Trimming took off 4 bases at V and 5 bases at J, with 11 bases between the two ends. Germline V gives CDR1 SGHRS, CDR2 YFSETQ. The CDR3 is CASSPTDGDTQYF. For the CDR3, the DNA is TGCGCCAGCAGCCCCACGGATGGAGATACGCAGTATTTT.

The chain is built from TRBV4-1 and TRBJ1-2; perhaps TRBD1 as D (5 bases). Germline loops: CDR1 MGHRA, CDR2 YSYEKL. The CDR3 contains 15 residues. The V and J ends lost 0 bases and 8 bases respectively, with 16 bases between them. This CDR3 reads CASSQDERGLDGYTF. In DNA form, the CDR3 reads TGCGCCAGCAGCCAAGATGAGAGGGGTTTGGACGGCTACACCTTC.

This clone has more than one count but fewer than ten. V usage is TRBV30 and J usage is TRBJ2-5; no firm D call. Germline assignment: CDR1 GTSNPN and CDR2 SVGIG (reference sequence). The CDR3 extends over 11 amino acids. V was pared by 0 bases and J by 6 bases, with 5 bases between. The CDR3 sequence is CAWSVRQTQYF. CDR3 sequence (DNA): TGTGCCTGGAGTGTACGTCAGACCCAGTACTTC.

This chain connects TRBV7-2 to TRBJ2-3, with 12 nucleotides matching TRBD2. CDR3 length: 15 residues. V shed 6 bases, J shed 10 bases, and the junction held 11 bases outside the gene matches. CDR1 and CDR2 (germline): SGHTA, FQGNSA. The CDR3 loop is CASRSQGTSGSAQYF. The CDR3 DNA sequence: TGTGCCAGCAGAAGTCAAGGGACTAGCGGGTCGGCGCAGTATTTT.

For the CDR3, the DNA is TGTGCCAGCAGTACACAACTAGCGGGGGGCCAGGCAGATACGCAGTATTTT. This gives the protein CASSTQLAGGQADTQYF. The rearrangement uses TRBV9 and TRBJ2-3; 12 nucleotides match TRBD2. This CDR3 is 17 amino acids long. In germline, CDR1 is SGDLS, CDR2 YYNGEE. V lost 5 bases, J lost 4 bases, and 11 bases stayed unmatched.

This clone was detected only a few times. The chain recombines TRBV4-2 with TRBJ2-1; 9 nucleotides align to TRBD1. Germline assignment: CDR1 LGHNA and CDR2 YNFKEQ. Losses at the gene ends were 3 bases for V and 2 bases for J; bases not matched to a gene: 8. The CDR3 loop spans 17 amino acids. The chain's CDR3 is CASSHHDRGSTYNEQFF. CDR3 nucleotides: TGTGCCAGCAGCCACCATGACAGGGGGTCCACCTACAATGAGCAGTTCTTC.

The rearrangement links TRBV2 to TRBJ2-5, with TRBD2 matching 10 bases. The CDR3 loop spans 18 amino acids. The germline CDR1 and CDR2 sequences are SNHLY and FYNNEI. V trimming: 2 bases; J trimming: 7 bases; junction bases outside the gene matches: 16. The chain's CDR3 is CASSETLSGTSASGTQYF. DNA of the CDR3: TGTGCCAGCAGTGAAACACTTTCCGGGACTAGCGCTTCTGGGACCCAGTACTTC.

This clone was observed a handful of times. The CDR3 here is CAWRLTGSSYNEQFF. CDR3 in DNA: TGTGCCTGGAGGCTAACAGGAAGCTCCTACAATGAGCAGTTCTTC. V usage is TRBV30 and J usage is TRBJ2-1; D might be TRBD1 (5 bases). Germline CDR1 and CDR2: GTSNPN and SVGIG (reference sequence). The CDR3 loop spans 15 amino acids. Trimming shortened V by 3 bases and J by 0 bases, and 12 bases separated the two germline ends.

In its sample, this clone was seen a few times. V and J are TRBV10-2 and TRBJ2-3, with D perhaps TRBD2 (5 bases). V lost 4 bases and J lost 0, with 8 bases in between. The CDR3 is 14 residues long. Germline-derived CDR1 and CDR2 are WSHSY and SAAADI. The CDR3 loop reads CASSVRDSTDTQYF. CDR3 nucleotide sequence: TGCGCCAGCAGTGTGAGGGATAGCACAGATACGCAGTATTTT.

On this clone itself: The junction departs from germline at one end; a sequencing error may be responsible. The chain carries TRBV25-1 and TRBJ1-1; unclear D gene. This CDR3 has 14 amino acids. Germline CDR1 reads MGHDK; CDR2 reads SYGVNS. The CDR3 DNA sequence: TGTGCCAGCAGTGATACAAGTGTGAACAATGAAGCTTTCTTT. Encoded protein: CASSDTSVNNEAFF. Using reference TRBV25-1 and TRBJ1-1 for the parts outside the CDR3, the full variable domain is EADIYQTPRYLVIGTGKKITLECSQTMGHDKMYWYQQDPGMELHLIHYSYGVNSTEKGDLSSESTVSRIRTEHFPLTLESARPSHTSQYLCASSDTSVNNEAFFGQGTRLTVV.

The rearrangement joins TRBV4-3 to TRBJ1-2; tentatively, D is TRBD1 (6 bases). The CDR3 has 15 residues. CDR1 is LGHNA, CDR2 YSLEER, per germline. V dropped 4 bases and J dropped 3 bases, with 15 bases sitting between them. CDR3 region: CASSPTGTSYYGYTF. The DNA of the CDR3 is TGCGCCAGCAGCCCCACCGGGACATCATACTATGGCTACACCTTC.